The present T cell receptor beta chain was sequenced within a study of Graves' ophthalmopathy and Graves' hyperthyroidism. About the study: At the time of initial diagnosis and before any treatment, peripheral blood was collected.

On this clonotype itself: Its antigen is unidentified.

TCR beta CDR3 amplification used RNA transcripts. HTBI primers were used in a first-round RT-PCR, which preceded a second-round multiplex PCR. TCRdb ran MiXCR on the multiplex PCR reads and lists one entry per CDR3 protein. The sample lists about 740,000 distinct CDR3 sequences, approximately 40% occurring once. Whole-study findings and limits: The model flagged ophthalmopathy progression at about 68% sensitivity and 72.22% specificity.

V lost 7 bases and J 2 bases, leaving 14 bases between the germline ends. Germline CDR1 and CDR2: LNHDA and SQIVND (reference sequence). This CDR3 comprises 14 residues. The TCR comes from an adult man with Graves' ophthalmopathy. The gene calls are TRBV19 and TRBJ1-2, with a weak D call TRBD1 (5 bases). Sequenced input: peripheral blood. DNA of the CDR3: TGTGCCAGTACCATATCTAGGGGCAACTATGGCTACACCTTC. Translating it yields CASTISRGNYGYTF.